One sample yielded the 12 T cell receptor beta chains listed below, sequenced in a study of T cells in Graves' hyperthyroidism and ophthalmopathy. TCR beta CDR3 region amplification was performed from RNA transcripts. When the TCR CDR3 underwent first-round RT-PCR, the HTBI primer set was used. One entry per CDR3 protein, called by TCRdb with MiXCR from the multiplex PCR reads. The sample lists about 96,000 distinct CDR3 sequences, roughly half occurring once. The source material was blood. Receptor source: a woman between 40 and 50 years old with Graves' hyperthyroidism.

The chain joins TRBV6-5 to TRBJ1-1, with a possible D match to TRBD1 (6 bases). V was clipped by 6 bases and J by 0 bases, with 20 bases between them. Germline V CDR1 and CDR2: MNHEY, SVGAGI. This CDR3 spans 17 amino acids. Here the CDR3 reads CASRNARGQFMNTEAFF. CDR3 in DNA: TGTGCCAGCAGGAACGCTCGCGGACAGTTCATGAACACTGAAGCTTTCTTT.

There are many counts of this clonotype. The rearrangement uses TRBV6-1 and TRBJ2-5, with unresolved D. The V gene lost 5 bases and the J gene lost 4 bases, with 11 bases spanning the gap. Germline V gene sequence: CDR1 MNHNS, CDR2 SASEGT. The CDR3 is 13 amino acids. Here the CDR3 DNA reads TGTGCCAGCAGTCCTCCTAATCGAGAGACCCAGTACTTC. This codes for CASSPPNRETQYF.

This clonotype was observed many times. The genes are TRBV4-1 and TRBJ2-7; tentatively, D is TRBD1 or TRBD2 (5 bases each). Germline V CDR1 and CDR2: MGHRA, YSYEKL. Trimming shortened V by 1 base and J by 7 bases, and 14 bases separated the two germline ends. This CDR3 spans 14 amino acids. The CDR3 nucleotides read TGCGCCAGCAGCCAAGGGGACCTGGCAGGGGAGCAGTACTTC. Encoded protein: CASSQGDLAGEQYF.

Ten or more counts support this clonotype. CDR3 coding DNA: TGTGCCACCTCACAGGGGCTGGGGACTGAAGCTTTCTTT. It translates to CATSQGLGTEAFF. The chain joins TRBV12-3 or TRBV12-4 to TRBJ1-1, with 7 bases fitting TRBD1. Trimming at V came to 10 bases and at J to 5 bases, leaving 10 bases not matched to a gene. The CDR3 is 13 residues long.

This chain uses TRBV20-1 with TRBJ1-3, with 8 nucleotides matching TRBD1. The length of the CDR3 is 12 residues. Per germline, CDR1 DFQATT and CDR2 SNEGSKA (reference sequence). The CDR3 protein is CSVQGAGNTIYF. In DNA form, the CDR3 reads TGCAGCGTCCAGGGGGCGGGAAACACCATATATTTT.

The chain joins TRBV29-1 to TRBJ2-5, with 12 bases lining up with TRBD2. V was clipped by 8 bases and J by 1 base; unmatched bases: 8. The CDR3 totals 15 residues. Germline CDR1 is SQVTM and CDR2 is ANQGSEA. CDR3 protein: CSFRLAGVSQETQYF. As DNA, the CDR3 is TGCAGCTTTCGACTAGCGGGAGTTTCCCAAGAGACCCAGTACTTC.

J is TRBJ1-2 and V is TRBV10-3, with TRBD1 matching over 7 bases. Germline values: CDR1 ENHRY, CDR2 SYGVKD. With V trimmed by 5 bases and J by 4 bases, 10 bases remained unmatched. CDR3 length: 15 amino acids. CDR3 sequence reads: CAISPGGDSGYGYTF. DNA of the CDR3: TGTGCCATCAGTCCTGGCGGGGACAGTGGCTATGGCTACACCTTC.

At least ten counts were recorded for this clonotype. CDR3 nucleotides: TGTGCCAGCAGTCCTCCCCCTCCTTACGAGCAGTACTTC. This codes for CASSPPPPYEQYF. The V and J genes are TRBV12-3 or TRBV12-4 and TRBJ2-7; D gene unclear. V lost 5 bases to trimming and J lost 4 bases, with 12 bases between them. This CDR3 has 13 residues.

This clonotype was recorded many times. V usage is TRBV29-1 and J usage is TRBJ1-2; 8 bases map to TRBD1. J was trimmed by 2 bases and V by 1 base; bases with no gene match: 15. Looked up from germline, CDR1 is SQVTM and CDR2 is ANQGSEA. The CDR3 runs to 18 residues. CDR3 nucleotides: TGCAGCGTTGAAGGGGGGCAGGGGGCGCAAGGTGGGAACTATGGCTACACCTTC. It codes for CSVEGGQGAQGGNYGYTF.

CDR3 nucleotide sequence: TGCAGCTTAGTCGTGCGGACAGGGGGGGCGTACGAGCAGTACTTC. It yields the protein CSLVVRTGGAYEQYF. The chain carries TRBV29-1 and TRBJ2-7, with 10 bases matching TRBD1. Germline lookup yields CDR1 SQVTM and CDR2 ANQGSEA. CDR3 size: 15 residues. The J segment lost 4 bases and the V segment lost 8 bases, leaving 14 bases of the junction unmatched.

This clonotype appeared many times. The gene calls are TRBV5-1 and TRBJ2-2; 9 bases are shared with TRBD1. V dropped 5 bases and J dropped 7; count of bases not matched to a gene: 9. The germline gives CDR1 SGHRS, CDR2 YFSETQ. The CDR3 contains 15 residues. CDR3 loop: CASREPGQGSGELFF. The CDR3 DNA reads as TGCGCCAGCAGGGAGCCGGGACAGGGAAGCGGGGAGCTGTTTTTT. The complete variable domain, with remaining parts taken from reference TRBV5-1 and TRBJ2-2, reads KAGVTQTPRYLIKTRGQQVTLSCSPISGHRSVSWYQQTPGQGLQFLFEYFSETQRNKGNFPGRFSGRQFSNSRSEMNVSTLELGDSALYLCASREPGQGSGELFFGEGSRLTVL.

About this clonotype: A much larger clone sits a single nucleotide away, making a read error possible. The V and J genes are TRBV7-8 and TRBJ2-2; D is perhaps TRBD1 or TRBD2 (5 bases each). CDR1 and CDR2 (germline): SGHVS, FQNEAQ. The CDR3 runs 18 residues. CDR3 protein: CASGLSRGRGGNTGELFF. CDR3 in DNA: TGTGCCAGCGGCTTGAGTCGGGGACGCGGTGGGAACACCGGGGAGCTGTTTTTT.